The T cell receptor beta chain under discussion was sequenced for a study of lymphopenia after photon versus proton radiotherapy. Study-level points and caveats: A bigger post-nadir fall in TCR diversity correlated inversely with survival time in deceased patients. Proton therapy kept repertoires fairly stable, unlike photons, which gained effector/memory cells. Oligoclonal CD8+ Temra expansion after nadir drove photon patients' diversity drop.

TCRdb keeps only in-frame clones here, not all; method: immunoSEQ multiplex PCR. Of around 20,000 clones in the sample, 85% to 95% are singletons; the top ten hold 6% to 7%. A note on this clone: Its matching antigen is unknown.

The CDR3 runs to 14 residues. The germline gives CDR1 SGHRS, CDR2 YFSETQ. The J segment lost 1 base and the V segment lost 5 bases, leaving 5 bases of the junction unmatched. The chain combines TRBV5-1 with TRBJ1-1, with TRBD1 identical over 7 bases. The sequences come from peripheral blood, collected from a patient treated with photon-based radiotherapy. This TCR was sampled from a man aged 60 to 69 with pancreatic cancer. CDR3 sequence (DNA): TGCGCCAGCAGGAGGCAGGGGGAGAACACTGAAGCTTTCTTT. Amino acids: CASRRQGENTEAFF.